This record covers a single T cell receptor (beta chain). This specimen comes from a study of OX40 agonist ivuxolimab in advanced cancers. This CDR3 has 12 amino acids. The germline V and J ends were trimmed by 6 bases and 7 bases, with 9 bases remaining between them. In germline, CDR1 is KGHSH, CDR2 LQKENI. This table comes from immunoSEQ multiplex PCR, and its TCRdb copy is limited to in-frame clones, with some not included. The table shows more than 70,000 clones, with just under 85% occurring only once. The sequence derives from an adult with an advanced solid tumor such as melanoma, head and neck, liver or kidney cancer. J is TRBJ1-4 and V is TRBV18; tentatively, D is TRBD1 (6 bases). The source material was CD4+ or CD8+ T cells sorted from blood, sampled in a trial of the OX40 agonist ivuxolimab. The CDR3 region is CASSGAIEKLFF. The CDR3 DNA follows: TGTGCCAGCTCGGGGGCCATTGAAAAACTGTTTTTT.